Each of the 18 T cell receptor beta chains below was sequenced from the same sample in a study of T cell changes during pregnancy in multiple sclerosis. TCRdb's table, derived via immunoSEQ multiplex PCR, lists solely in-frame clones and lacks some. Seen here are about 77,000 clones, 85% to 95% observed once, and the top ten hold 2% to 3%. This sample comprised peripheral blood, obtained after pregnancy. All receptors derive from a female donor in good health, enrolled as a control in a pregnancy study.

The chain employs TRBV7-2 and TRBJ1-1; D is uncertain. Germline CDR1 is SGHTA and CDR2 is FQGNSA. Trimming stripped 5 bases from V and 1 base from J, with 14 bases between. CDR3 length: 15 amino acids. This chain's CDR3 is CASSVDGKPNTEAFF. CDR3 sequence (DNA): TGTGCCAGCAGCGTAGATGGCAAACCGAACACTGAAGCTTTCTTT.

The chain combines TRBV7-9 with TRBJ2-3; tentatively, D is TRBD1 (6 bases). CDR3 length: 18 amino acids. Germline V CDR1 and CDR2: SEHNR, FQNEAQ (reference sequence). V shed 8 bases and J shed 2 bases, with 26 bases lying between them. This chain's CDR3 is CASSTWGPGHASTDTQYF. The CDR3 coding sequence is TGTGCCAGCTCGACTTGGGGCCCGGGACACGCTTCCACAGATACGCAGTATTTT.

V usage is TRBV9 and J usage is TRBJ2-5, with D possibly being TRBD1 (5 bases). Germline V lookup: CDR1 SGDLS, CDR2 YYNGEE. CDR3 size: 12 residues. The germline V and J ends were trimmed by 9 bases and 2 bases, with 11 bases remaining between them. CDR3 in DNA: TGTGCCATCCTTAAGGGGCAAGAGACCCAGTACTTC. It is translated as CAILKGQETQYF.

This clone was detected only once. This sequence joins TRBV6-5 and TRBJ2-5, with a possible D match to TRBD1 (5 bases). The germline CDR1 and CDR2 sequences are MNHEY and SVGAGI. The V gene lost 8 bases and the J gene lost 1 base, with 17 bases spanning the gap. The CDR3 consists of 15 residues. The CDR3 DNA is TGTGCCAGCGCGTTAGTTGGGGCAGTCCAAGAGACCCAGTACTTC. Translated, it gives CASALVGAVQETQYF.

The chain joins TRBV28 to TRBJ2-7; D might be TRBD1 (5 bases). This CDR3 is built from 13 residues. With 3 bases removed from V and 2 bases from J, the gap between germline ends came to 8 bases. The germline CDR1 and CDR2 sequences are MDHEN and SYDVKM. CDR3 nucleotides: TGTGCCAGCAGTTTCCCAGGGACCTACGAGCAGTACTTC. It encodes CASSFPGTYEQYF.

The genes are TRBV7-2 and TRBJ2-3, with 7 bases fitting TRBD2. The CDR3 runs to 17 residues. Germline CDR1 is SGHTA and CDR2 is FQGNSA. With 1 base clipped from V and 2 bases from J, the junction kept 9 bases outside the gene matches. CDR3 region: CASSLGLAGVFTDTQYF. DNA for the CDR3: TGTGCCAGCAGCTTAGGTTTGGCGGGGGTCTTCACAGATACGCAGTATTTT.

The rearrangement uses TRBV7-3 and TRBJ2-2, with 7 bases aligning to TRBD2. V lost 5 bases, J lost 7 bases, and 10 bases stayed unmatched. CDR1 is SGHTA, CDR2 FQGTGA, per germline. The CDR3 is made up of 15 amino acids. In nucleotides, the CDR3 is TGTGCCAGCAGCCCATGGACTAGGGGAGTCGGGGAGCTGTTTTTT. Protein product: CASSPWTRGVGELFF.

The rearrangement uses TRBV9 and TRBJ2-3; D gene uncertain. Germline V gene lookup returns CDR1 SGDLS and CDR2 YYNGEE. Trimming removed 0 bases at V and 0 bases at J, with 5 bases between. The CDR3 totals 14 residues. The CDR3 DNA reads TGTGCCAGCAGCGTAGTTAGCAGCACAGATACGCAGTATTTT. It specifies CASSVVSSTDTQYF.

The V and J genes are TRBV11-3 and TRBJ2-7, with D tentatively TRBD2 (6 bases). The CDR3 covers 16 residues. The V gene's germline CDR1 is SGHNT and CDR2 YENEEA. Trimming stripped 5 bases from V and 2 bases from J, with 19 bases between. The CDR3 spells CASSPALGTRAYEQYF. As DNA, the CDR3 is TGTGCCAGCAGCCCAGCTTTGGGGACTCGGGCCTACGAGCAGTACTTC.

J is TRBJ2-7 and V is TRBV5-1; 9 bases fit TRBD1. The V gene's germline CDR1 is SGHRS and CDR2 YFSETQ. Trimming at V came to 5 bases and at J to 2 bases, leaving 5 bases not matched to a gene. This CDR3 region has 14 residues. The CDR3 is CASRGTGPTYEQYF. The CDR3, as DNA: TGCGCCAGCAGGGGGACAGGGCCAACCTACGAGCAGTACTTC.

V gene TRBV7-2 combines with J gene TRBJ2-2; D is possibly TRBD2 (6 bases). CDR3 length: 14 amino acids. The V and J ends lost 3 bases and 4 bases respectively, with 9 bases between them. CDR1 SGHTA and CDR2 FQGNSA come from the germline V gene. CDR3 protein: CASSFGGFTGELFF. The CDR3 DNA reads TGTGCCAGCAGCTTCGGGGGTTTCACCGGGGAGCTGTTTTTT.

V is TRBV2 and J is TRBJ2-1; D not certain. The ends were cut back, 5 bases at V and 5 bases at J, with 13 bases in the middle. The V gene's germline CDR1 is SNHLY and CDR2 FYNNEI. The CDR3 runs to 14 residues. The CDR3 region has the DNA TGTGCCAGCAGTTCGGAGCTAGTAAACAATGAGCAGTTCTTC. As protein: CASSSELVNNEQFF.

CDR3 DNA sequence: TGCAGCGCCGCCGGGGTAGGCATAGATACGCAGTATTTT. This sequence encodes CSAAGVGIDTQYF. The V and J genes are TRBV29-1 and TRBJ2-3, with D possibly being TRBD2 (5 bases). Per germline, CDR1 SQVTM and CDR2 ANQGSEA. The length of the CDR3 is 13 residues. Trimming pared 7 bases from V and 5 bases from J, leaving 16 bases between.

Comment on this clone: The same CDR3 is also encoded by other DNA sequences in this sample. V gene TRBV19 combines with J gene TRBJ2-7; 9 nucleotides align to TRBD2. The germline V gene has CDR1 LNHDA and CDR2 SQIVND (reference sequence). J gave up 4 bases and V 8 bases, and 9 bases lay outside the gene matches. CDR3 size: 14 residues. The CDR3 here is CASARGTSIYEQYF. CDR3 in DNA: TGTGCCAGTGCCCGCGGGACTAGCATTTACGAGCAGTACTTC. Variable domain in full (rest from reference TRBV19 and TRBJ2-7): DGGITQSPKYLFRKEGQNVTLSCEQNLNHDAMYWYRQDPGQGLRLIYYSQIVNDFQKGDIAEGYSVSREKKESFPLTVTSAQKNPTAFYLCASARGTSIYEQYFGPGTRLTVT.

The rearrangement uses TRBV18 and TRBJ1-6; a possible D gene is TRBD1 (6 bases). CDR3 length: 14 amino acids. The V end was cut by 6 bases, the J end by 6 bases, with 12 bases between. CDR1 KGHSH and CDR2 LQKENI come from the germline V gene. DNA for the CDR3: TGTGCCAGCTCCCCGGGACAATTTAATTCACCCCTCCACTTT. This codes for CASSPGQFNSPLHF.

The rearrangement joins TRBV7-2 to TRBJ2-4; a possible D gene is TRBD2 (7 bases). Trimming shortened V by 4 bases and J by 7 bases, and 20 bases separated the two germline ends. This CDR3 is built from 16 residues. Germline V gene sequence: CDR1 SGHTA, CDR2 FQGNSA. CDR3 sequence reads: CASSSLYGGRVNIQYF. DNA for the CDR3: TGTGCCAGCAGCTCCCTTTACGGGGGGCGGGTTAACATTCAGTACTTC.

This chain links TRBV15 with TRBJ2-3; 8 bases match TRBD1. Trimming cost V 0 bases and J 2 bases; bases outside gene matches: 10. In germline, CDR1 is LNHNV, CDR2 YYDKDF (reference sequence). The CDR3 contains 18 residues. This CDR3 reads CATSRDAAGGEDTDTQYF. The CDR3 DNA sequence: TGTGCCACCAGCAGAGATGCGGCAGGGGGCGAGGACACAGATACGCAGTATTTT. The entire variable domain, with the rest obtained from reference TRBV15 and TRBJ2-3, is as follows: DAMVIQNPRYQVTQFGKPVTLSCSQTLNHNVMYWYQQKSSQAPKLLFHYYDKDFNNEADTPDNFQSRRPNTSFCFLDIRSPGLGDTAMYLCATSRDAAGGEDTDTQYFGPGTRLTVL.

The chain combines TRBV4-3 with TRBJ2-2, with TRBD2 as a possible D gene (5 bases). The CDR3 is 17 amino acids. Trimming removed 1 base from V and 1 base from J, with 13 bases in between. CDR1 and CDR2 (germline): LGHNA, YSLEER. CDR3 amino acids: CASSQALALRNTGELFF. CDR3 coding DNA: TGCGCCAGCAGCCAAGCTTTAGCGTTGCGGAACACCGGGGAGCTGTTTTTT.